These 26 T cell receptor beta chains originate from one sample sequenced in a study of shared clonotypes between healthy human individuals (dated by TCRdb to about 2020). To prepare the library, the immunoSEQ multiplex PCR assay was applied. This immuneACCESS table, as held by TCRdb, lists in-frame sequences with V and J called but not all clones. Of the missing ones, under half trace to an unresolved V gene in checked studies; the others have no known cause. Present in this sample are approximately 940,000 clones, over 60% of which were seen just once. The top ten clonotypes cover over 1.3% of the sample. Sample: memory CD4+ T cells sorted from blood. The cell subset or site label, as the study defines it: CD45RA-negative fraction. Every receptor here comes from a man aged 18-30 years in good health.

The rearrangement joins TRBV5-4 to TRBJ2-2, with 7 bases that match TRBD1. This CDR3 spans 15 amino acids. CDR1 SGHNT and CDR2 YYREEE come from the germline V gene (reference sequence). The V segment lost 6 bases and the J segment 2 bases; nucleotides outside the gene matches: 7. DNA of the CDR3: TGTGCCAGCAACTTAGGGACAGACAACACCGGGGAGCTGTTTTTT. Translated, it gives CASNLGTDNTGELFF.

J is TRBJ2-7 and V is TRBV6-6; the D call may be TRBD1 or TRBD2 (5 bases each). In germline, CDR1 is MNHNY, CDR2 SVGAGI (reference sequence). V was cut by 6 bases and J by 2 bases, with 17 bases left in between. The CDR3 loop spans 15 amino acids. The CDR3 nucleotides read TGTGCCAGCAGACTTCCCGGGACGCAGACCTACGAGCAGTACTTC. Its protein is CASRLPGTQTYEQYF.

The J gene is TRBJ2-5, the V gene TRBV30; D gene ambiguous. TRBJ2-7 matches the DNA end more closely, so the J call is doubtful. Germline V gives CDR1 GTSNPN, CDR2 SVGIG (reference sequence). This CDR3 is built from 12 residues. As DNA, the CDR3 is TGTGCCTGGAGTGAAGCCTCCTACGAGCAGTACTTC. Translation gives CAWSEASYEQYF.

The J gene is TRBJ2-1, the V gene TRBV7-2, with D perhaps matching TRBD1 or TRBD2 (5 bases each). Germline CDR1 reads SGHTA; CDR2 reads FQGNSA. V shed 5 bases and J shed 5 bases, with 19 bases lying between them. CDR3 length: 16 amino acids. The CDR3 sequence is CASSAQTGTANNEQFF. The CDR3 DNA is TGTGCCAGCAGCGCCCAAACCGGGACGGCTAACAATGAGCAGTTCTTC.

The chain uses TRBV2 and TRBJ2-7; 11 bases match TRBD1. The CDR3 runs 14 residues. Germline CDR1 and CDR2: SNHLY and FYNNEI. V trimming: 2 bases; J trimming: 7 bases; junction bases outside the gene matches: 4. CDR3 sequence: CASSERTGGGEQYF. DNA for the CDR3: TGTGCCAGCAGTGAACGGACAGGGGGCGGGGAGCAGTACTTC.

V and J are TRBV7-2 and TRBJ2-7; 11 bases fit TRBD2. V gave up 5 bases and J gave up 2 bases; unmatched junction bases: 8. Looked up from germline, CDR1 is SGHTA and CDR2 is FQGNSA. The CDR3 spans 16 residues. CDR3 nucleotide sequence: TGTGCCAGCAGCACTCGACTAGCGGGGTCAGCCTACGAGCAGTACTTC. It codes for CASSTRLAGSAYEQYF.

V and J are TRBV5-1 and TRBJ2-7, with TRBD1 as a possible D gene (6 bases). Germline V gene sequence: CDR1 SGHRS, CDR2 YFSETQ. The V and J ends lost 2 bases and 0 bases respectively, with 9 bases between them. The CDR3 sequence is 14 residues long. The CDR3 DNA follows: TGCGCCAGCAGCTTTTCAGGGGCCTCCTACGAGCAGTACTTC. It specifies CASSFSGASYEQYF.

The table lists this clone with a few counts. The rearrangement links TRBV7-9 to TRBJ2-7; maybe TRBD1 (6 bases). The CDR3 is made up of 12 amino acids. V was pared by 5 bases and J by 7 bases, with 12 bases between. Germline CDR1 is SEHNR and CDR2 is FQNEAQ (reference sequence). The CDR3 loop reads CASSQGLREQYF. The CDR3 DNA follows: TGTGCCAGCAGCCAGGGGCTTCGTGAGCAGTACTTC.

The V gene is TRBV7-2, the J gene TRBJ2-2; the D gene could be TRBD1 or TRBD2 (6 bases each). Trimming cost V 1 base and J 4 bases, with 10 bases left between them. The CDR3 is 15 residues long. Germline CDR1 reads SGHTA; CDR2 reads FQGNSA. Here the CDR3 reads CASSLEQGGTGELFF. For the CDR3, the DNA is TGTGCCAGCAGCTTAGAACAGGGAGGCACCGGGGAGCTGTTTTTT.

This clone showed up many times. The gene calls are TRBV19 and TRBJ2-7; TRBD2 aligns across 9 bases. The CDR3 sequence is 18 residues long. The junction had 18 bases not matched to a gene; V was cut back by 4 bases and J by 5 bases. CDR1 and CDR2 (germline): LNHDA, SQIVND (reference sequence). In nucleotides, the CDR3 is TGTGCCAGTAGTACCCAACTCTATAAGACTAGCGGCCATCACGAGCAGTACTTC. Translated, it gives CASSTQLYKTSGHHEQYF.

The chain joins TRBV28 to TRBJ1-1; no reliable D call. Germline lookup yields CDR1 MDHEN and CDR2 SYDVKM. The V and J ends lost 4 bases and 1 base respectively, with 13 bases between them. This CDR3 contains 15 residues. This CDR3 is CASSSVGTQNTEAFF. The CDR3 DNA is TGTGCCAGCAGTTCGGTCGGCACACAGAACACTGAAGCTTTCTTT.

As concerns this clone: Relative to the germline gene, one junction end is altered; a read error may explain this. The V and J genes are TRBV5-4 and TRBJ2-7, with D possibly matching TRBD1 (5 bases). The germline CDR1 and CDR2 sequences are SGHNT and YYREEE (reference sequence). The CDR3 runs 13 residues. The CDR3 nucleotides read TGTGCCAGCAGCTTGGGGGGCGTAGTGGGCAGGCTCTTC. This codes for CASSLGGVVGRLF.

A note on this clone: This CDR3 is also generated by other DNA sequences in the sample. CDR3 region: CASSPGQGSYEQYF. CDR3 sequence (DNA): TGCGCCAGCAGCCCGGGACAGGGCTCCTACGAGCAGTACTTC. The V gene is TRBV5-1, the J gene TRBJ2-7, with 9 bases fitting TRBD1. J was trimmed by 0 bases and V by 4 bases; bases with no gene match: 2. This CDR3 has 14 residues. Germline CDR1 reads SGHRS; CDR2 reads YFSETQ.

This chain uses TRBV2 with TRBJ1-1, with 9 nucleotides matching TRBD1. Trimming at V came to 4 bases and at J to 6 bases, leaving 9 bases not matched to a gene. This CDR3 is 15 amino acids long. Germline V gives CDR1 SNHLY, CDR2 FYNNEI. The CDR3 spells CASSVSDRGLSEAFF. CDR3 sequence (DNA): TGTGCCAGCAGTGTTTCGGACAGGGGACTTTCTGAAGCTTTCTTT.

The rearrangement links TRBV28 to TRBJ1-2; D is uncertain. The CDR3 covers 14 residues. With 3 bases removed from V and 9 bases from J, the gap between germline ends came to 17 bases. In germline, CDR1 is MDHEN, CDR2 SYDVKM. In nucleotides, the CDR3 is TGTGCCAGCAGTTTCCCTATCCACCCTCGGCGCTACACCTTC. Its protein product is CASSFPIHPRRYTF.

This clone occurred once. CDR3 in amino acids: CASSQSGAGGSTYEQYF. CDR3 in DNA: TGCGCCAGCAGCCAAAGTGGAGCGGGGGGCTCCACCTACGAGCAGTACTTC. The rearrangement links TRBV4-1 to TRBJ2-7, with TRBD2 identical over 9 bases. J was trimmed by 2 bases and V by 2 bases; bases with no gene match: 10. Per the germline V gene, CDR1 is MGHRA and CDR2 is YSYEKL. This CDR3 region has 17 residues.

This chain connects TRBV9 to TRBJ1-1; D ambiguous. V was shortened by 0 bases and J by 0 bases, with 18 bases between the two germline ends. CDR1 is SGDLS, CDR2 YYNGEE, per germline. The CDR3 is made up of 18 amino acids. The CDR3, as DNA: TGTGCCAGCAGCGTAGCTACTTCGACACACGGGTTGAACACTGAAGCTTTCTTT. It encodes CASSVATSTHGLNTEAFF. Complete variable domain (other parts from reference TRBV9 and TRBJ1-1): DSGVTQTPKHLITATGQRVTLRCSPRSGDLSVYWYQQSLDQGLQFLIQYYNGEERAKGNILERFSAQQFPDLHSELNLSSLELGDSALYFCASSVATSTHGLNTEAFFGQGTRLTVV.

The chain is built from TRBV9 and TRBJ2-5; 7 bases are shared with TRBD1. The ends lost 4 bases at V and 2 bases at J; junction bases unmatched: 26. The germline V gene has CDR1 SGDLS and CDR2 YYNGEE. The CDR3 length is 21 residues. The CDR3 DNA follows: TGTGCCAGCAGCCCAGGCCGGACAGGAGGTTTTCTATCGTCGTCACAAGAGACCCAGTACTTC. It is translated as CASSPGRTGGFLSSSQETQYF.

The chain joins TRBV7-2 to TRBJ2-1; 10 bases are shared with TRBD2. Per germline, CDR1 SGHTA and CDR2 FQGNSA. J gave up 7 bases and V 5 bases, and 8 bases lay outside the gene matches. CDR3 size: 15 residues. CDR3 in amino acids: CASSPASGRTNEQFF. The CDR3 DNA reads TGTGCCAGCAGCCCCGCTAGCGGGAGAACGAATGAGCAGTTCTTC.

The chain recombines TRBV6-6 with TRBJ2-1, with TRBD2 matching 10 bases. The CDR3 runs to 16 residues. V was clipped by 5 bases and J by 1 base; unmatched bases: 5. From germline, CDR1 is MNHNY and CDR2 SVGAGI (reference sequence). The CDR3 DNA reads TGTGCCAGCAGTCGCCCTAGCGGGAGTTCCTACAATGAGCAGTTCTTC. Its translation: CASSRPSGSSYNEQFF.

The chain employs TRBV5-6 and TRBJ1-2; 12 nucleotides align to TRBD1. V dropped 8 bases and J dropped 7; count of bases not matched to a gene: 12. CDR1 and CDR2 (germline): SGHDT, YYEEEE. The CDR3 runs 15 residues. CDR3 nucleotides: TGTGCCAGTGCCGGGACAGGGGGCTTCATGGGTGGCTACACCTTC. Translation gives CASAGTGGFMGGYTF.

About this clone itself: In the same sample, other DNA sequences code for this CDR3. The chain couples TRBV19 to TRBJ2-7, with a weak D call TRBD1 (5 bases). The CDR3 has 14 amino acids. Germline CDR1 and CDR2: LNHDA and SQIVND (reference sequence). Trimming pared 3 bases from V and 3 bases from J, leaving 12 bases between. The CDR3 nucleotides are TGTGCCAGTAGTATTCGTACAGGAGACTACGAGCAGTACTTC. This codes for CASSIRTGDYEQYF. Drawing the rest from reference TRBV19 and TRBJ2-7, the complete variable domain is DGGITQSPKYLFRKEGQNVTLSCEQNLNHDAMYWYRQDPGQGLRLIYYSQIVNDFQKGDIAEGYSVSREKKESFPLTVTSAQKNPTAFYLCASSIRTGDYEQYFGPGTRLTVT.

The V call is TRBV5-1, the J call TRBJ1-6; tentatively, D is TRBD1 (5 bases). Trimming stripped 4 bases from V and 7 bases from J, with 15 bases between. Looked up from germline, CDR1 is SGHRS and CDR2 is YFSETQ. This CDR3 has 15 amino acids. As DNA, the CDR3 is TGCGCCAGCAGCCCCCTTTCGGGGGGGAATTCACCCCTCCACTTT. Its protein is CASSPLSGGNSPLHF.

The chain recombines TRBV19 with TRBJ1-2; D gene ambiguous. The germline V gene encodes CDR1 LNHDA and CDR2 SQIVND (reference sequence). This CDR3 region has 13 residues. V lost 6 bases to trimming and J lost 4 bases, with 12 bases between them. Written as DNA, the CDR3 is TGTGCCAGTAGGGCGGGGTCGAGCTATGGCTACACCTTC. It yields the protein CASRAGSSYGYTF.

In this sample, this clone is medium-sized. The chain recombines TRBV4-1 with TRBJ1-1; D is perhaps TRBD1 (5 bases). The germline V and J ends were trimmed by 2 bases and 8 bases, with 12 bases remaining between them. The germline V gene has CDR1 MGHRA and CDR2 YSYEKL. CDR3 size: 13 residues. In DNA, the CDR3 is TGCGCCAGCAGCCAAAGACAGAGCGGAGAAGCTTTCTTT. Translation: CASSQRQSGEAFF.

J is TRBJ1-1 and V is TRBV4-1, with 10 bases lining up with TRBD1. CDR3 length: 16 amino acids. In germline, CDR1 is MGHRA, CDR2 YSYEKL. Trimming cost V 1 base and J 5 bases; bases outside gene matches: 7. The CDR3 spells CASSQGTGGGRTEAFF. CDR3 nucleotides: TGCGCCAGCAGCCAAGGGACAGGGGGAGGGAGGACTGAAGCTTTCTTT.